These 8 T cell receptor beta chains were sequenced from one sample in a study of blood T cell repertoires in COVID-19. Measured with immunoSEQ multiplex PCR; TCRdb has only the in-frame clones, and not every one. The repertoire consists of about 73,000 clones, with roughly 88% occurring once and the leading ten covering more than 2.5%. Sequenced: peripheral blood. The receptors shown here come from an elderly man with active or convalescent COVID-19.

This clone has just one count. The CDR3 nucleotides are TGTGCCAGTGGTAGCTCTGGAAACACCATATATTTT. Protein product: CASGSSGNTIYF. This chain uses TRBV2 with TRBJ1-3; D gene uncertain. V was clipped by 9 bases and J by 0 bases, with 6 bases between them. The CDR3 loop spans 12 amino acids. Germline lookup yields CDR1 SNHLY and CDR2 FYNNEI.

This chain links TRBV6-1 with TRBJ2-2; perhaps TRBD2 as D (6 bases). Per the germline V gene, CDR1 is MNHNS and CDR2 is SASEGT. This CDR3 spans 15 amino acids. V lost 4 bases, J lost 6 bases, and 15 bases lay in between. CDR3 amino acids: CASSGDWLGSGELFF. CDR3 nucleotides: TGTGCCAGCAGTGGGGACTGGCTCGGGTCCGGGGAGCTGTTTTTT.

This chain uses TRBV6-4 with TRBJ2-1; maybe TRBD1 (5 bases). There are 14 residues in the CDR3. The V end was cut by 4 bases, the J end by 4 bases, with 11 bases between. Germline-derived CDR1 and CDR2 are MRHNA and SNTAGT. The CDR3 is CASSGQGQYNEQFF. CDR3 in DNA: TGTGCCAGCAGTGGCCAGGGCCAATACAATGAGCAGTTCTTC.

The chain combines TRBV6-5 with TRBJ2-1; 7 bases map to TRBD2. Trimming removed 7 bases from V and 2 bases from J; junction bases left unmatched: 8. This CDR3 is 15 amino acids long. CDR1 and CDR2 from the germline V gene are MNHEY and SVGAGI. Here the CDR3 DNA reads TGTGCCAGCAAGGGAGGGGCTGATGCCTACAATGAGCAGTTCTTC. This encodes CASKGGADAYNEQFF.

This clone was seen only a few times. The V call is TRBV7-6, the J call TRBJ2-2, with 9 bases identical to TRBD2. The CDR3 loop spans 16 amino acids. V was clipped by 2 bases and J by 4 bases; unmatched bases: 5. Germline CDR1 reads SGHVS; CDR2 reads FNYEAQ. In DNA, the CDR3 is TGTGCCAGCAGCTTAAATCAGCGGGAGGTCACCGGGGAGCTGTTTTTT. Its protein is CASSLNQREVTGELFF.

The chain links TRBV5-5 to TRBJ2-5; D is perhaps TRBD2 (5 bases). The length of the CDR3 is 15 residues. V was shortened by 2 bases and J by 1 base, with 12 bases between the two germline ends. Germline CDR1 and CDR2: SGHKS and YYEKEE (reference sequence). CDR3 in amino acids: CASSLSPGIQETQYF. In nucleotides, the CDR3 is TGTGCCAGCAGCTTATCGCCCGGGATCCAAGAGACCCAGTACTTC. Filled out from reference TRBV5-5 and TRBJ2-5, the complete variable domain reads DAGVTQSPTHLIKTRGQQVTLRCSPISGHKSVSWYQQVLGQGPQFIFQYYEKEERGRGNFPDRFSARQFPNYSSELNVNALLLGDSALYLCASSLSPGIQETQYFGPGTRLLVL.

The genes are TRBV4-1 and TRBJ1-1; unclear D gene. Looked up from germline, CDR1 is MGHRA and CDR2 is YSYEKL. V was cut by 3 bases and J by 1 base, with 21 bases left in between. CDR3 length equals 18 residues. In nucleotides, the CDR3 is TGCGCCAGCAGCCACGGTTATGGCGGGGATTACACGAACACTGAAGCTTTCTTT. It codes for CASSHGYGGDYTNTEAFF.

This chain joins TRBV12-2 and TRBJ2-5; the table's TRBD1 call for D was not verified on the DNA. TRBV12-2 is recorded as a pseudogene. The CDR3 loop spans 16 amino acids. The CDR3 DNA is TGTGCAAGTCGCTTAGCGTCACAGGGGGACCAAGAGACCCAGTACTTC. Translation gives CASRLASQGDQETQYF.